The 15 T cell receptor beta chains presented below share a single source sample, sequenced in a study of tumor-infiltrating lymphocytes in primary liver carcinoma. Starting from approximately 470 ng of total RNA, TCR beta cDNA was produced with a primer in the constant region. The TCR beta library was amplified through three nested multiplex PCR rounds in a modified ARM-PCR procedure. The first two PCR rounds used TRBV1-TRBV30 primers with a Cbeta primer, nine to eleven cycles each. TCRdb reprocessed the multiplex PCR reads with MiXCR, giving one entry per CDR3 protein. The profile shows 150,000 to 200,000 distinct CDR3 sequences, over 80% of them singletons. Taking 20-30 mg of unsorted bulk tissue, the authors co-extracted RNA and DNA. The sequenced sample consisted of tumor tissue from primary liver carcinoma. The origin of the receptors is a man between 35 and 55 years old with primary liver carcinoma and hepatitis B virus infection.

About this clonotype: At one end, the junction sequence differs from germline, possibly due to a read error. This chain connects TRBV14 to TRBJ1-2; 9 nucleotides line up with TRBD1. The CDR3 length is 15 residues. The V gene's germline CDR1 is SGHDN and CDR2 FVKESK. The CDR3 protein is CASNQETGGYYDYTF. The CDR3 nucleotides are TGTGCCAGCAACCAAGAGACAGGGGGTTACTATGACTACACCTTC.

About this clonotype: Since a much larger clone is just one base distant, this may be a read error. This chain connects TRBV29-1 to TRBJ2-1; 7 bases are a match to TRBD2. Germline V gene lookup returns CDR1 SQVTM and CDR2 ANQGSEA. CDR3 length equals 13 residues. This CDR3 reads CNVVRGRAREQFF. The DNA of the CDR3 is TGCAACGTTGTACGTGGGAGGGCCCGTGAGCAGTTCTTC.

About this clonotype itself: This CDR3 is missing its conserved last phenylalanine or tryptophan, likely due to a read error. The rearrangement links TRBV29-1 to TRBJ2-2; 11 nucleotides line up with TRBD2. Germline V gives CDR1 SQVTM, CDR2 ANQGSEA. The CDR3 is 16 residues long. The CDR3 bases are TGCAGCCTTACGGGACTAGCGGCTACGAACACCGGTGAGCTGTTTTAT. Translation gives CSLTGLAATNTGELFY.

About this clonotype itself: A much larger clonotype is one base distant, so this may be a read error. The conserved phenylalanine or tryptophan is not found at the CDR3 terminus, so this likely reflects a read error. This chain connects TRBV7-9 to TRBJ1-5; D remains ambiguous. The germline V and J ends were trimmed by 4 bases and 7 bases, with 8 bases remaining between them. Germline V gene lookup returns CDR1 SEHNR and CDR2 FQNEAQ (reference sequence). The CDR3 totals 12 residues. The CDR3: CASSSVGQPQHL. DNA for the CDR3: TGTGCCAGCAGCTCGGTTGGACAGCCCCAGCATCTT.

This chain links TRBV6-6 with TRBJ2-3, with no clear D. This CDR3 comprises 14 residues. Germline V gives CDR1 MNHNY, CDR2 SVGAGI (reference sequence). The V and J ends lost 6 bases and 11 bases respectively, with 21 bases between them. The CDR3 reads CASRQGFSTNMQYF. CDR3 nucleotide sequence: TGTGCCAGCAGGCAAGGGTTTAGCACAAATATGCAGTATTTT.

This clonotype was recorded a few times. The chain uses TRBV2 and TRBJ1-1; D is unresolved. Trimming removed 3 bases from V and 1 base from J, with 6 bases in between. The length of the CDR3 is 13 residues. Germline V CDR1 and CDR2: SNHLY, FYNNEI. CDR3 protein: CASSEVGNTEAFF. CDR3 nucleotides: TGTGCCAGCAGTGAGGTGGGGAACACTGAAGCTTTCTTT.

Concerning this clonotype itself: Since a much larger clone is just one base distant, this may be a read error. The CDR3 sequence: CASSETSFAWELFF. The CDR3, as DNA: TGTGCCAGCAGTGAGACTAGTTTCGCCTGGGAGCTGTTTTTT. V usage is TRBV6-4 and J usage is TRBJ2-2; TRBD2 might be the D (6 bases). V was shortened by 3 bases and J by 9 bases, with 14 bases between the two germline ends. This CDR3 spans 14 amino acids. CDR1 is MRHNA and CDR2 is SNTAGT in the germline V gene.

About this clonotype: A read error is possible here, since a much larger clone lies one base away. The CDR3 DNA reads TGTGCCAGCAGTTTATTAAGGTCTTCCTACAATGAGCAGTTCTTC. It translates to CASSLLRSSYNEQFF. This chain connects TRBV28 to TRBJ2-1; D call uncertain. In germline, CDR1 is MDHEN, CDR2 SYDVKM. The CDR3 runs to 15 residues. V gave up 1 base and J gave up 1 base, with 8 bases separating them.

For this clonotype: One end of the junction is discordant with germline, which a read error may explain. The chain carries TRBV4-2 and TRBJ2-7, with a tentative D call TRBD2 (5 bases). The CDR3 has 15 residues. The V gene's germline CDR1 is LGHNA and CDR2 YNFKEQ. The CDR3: CASSLSGANSYEQHF. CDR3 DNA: TGTGCCAGCAGCCTAAGCGGTGCCAACTCCTACGAGCAGCACTTC.

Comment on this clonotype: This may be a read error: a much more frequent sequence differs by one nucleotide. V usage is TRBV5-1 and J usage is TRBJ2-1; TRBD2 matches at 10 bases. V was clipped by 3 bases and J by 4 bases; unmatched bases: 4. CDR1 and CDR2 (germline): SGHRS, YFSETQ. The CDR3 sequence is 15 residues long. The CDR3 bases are TGCGCCAGCAGCTCCACTAGCGGGATGTACAATGAGCAGTTCTTC. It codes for CASSSTSGMYNEQFF.

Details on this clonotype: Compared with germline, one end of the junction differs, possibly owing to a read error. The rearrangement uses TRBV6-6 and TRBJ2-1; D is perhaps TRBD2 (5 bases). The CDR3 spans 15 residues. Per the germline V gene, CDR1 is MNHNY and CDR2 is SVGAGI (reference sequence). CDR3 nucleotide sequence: TGTGCAAGCAGTCCCTGGACGGACTCCTACAATGAGCTGTTCTTC. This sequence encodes CASSPWTDSYNELFF.

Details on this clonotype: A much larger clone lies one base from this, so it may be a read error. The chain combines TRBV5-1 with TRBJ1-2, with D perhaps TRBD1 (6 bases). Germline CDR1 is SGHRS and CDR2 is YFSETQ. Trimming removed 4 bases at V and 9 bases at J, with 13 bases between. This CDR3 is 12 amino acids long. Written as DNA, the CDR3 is TGCGCCAGCAGCCAGGGACAATATAGCTACACCTTC. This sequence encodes CASSQGQYSYTF. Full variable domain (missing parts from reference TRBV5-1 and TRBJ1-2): KAGVTQTPRYLIKTRGQQVTLSCSPISGHRSVSWYQQTPGQGLQFLFEYFSETQRNKGNFPGRFSGRQFSNSRSEMNVSTLELGDSALYLCASSQGQYSYTFGSGTRLTVV.

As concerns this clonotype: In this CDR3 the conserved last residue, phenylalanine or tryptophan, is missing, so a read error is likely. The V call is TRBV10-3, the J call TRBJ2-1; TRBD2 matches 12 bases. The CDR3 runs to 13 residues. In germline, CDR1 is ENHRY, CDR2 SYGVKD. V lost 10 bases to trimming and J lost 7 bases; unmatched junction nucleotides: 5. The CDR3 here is CATTGTSGNEQFS. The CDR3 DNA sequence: TGTGCCACCACCGGGACTAGCGGGAATGAGCAGTTCTCC.

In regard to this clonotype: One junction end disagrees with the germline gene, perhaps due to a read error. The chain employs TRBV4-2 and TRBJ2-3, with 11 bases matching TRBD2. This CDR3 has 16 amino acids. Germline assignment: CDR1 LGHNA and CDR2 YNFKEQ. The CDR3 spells CAGSQELAGDVGTQYF. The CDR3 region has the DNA TGTGCCGGCAGCCAAGAACTAGCGGGAGATGTAGGTACGCAGTATTTT.

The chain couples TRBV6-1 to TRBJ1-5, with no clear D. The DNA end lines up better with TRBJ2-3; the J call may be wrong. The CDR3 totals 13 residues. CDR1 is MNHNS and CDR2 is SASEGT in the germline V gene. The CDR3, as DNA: TGTGCCAGCAGTGAAGCTCTTCTAAGTAACCAGTATTTT. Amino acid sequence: CASSEALLSNQYF.